The present T cell receptor (beta chain) was sequenced within a study of healthy donors' naive CD4 and CD8 T cells. Study overall: Three donor age groups were sampled: 20-25, 40-50 and 60-70 years; half female.

Findings and limits, study-wide: Reportedly, most V and J gene segments showed naive CD4+ versus CD8+ bias.

A linear amplification protocol produced the TCR libraries from roughly 550 ng of total RNA. TCRdb analysed the reads with MiXCR anew, one entry per CDR3 protein. The sample shows roughly 200,000 distinct CDR3 sequences, over 60% of them seen only once. CDR3 length: 16 residues. V dropped 2 bases and J dropped 7; count of bases not matched to a gene: 11. CDR1 and CDR2 (germline): KGHSH, LQKENI. With regard to this clonotype: Antigen specificity is unknown.

Sequenced input: naive CD4+ and CD8+ T cells sorted from blood, pooled from several donors. The source of this sequence is a pool of human donors in good health; the sample pools cells from several healthy donors. This chain links TRBV18 with TRBJ2-7, with 10 nucleotides matching TRBD1. CDR3 region: CASSPGRGTGAKEQYF. Here the CDR3 DNA reads TGTGCCAGCTCACCAGGTCGCGGGACAGGGGCTAAAGAGCAGTACTTC.